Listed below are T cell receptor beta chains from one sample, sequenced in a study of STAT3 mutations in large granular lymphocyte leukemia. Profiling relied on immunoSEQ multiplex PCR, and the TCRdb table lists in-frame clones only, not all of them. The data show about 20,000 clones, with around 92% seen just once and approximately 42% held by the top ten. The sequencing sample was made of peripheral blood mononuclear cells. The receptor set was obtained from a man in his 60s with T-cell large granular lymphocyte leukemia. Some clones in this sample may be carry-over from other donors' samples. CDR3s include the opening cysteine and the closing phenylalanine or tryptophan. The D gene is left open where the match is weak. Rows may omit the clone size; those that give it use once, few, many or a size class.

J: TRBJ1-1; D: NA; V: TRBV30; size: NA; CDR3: CAWSVGQGTEAFF; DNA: TGTGCCTGGAGTGTAGGACAAGGGACTGAAGCTTTCTTT
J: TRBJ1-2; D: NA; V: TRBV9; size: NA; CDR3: CASSVDPGKNYGYTF; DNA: TGTGCCAGCAGCGTAGATCCGGGGAAAAACTATGGCTACACCTTC
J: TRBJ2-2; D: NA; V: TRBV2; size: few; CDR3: CASSGGRVSPGELFF; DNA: TGTGCCAGCAGTGGTGGAAGGGTCTCTCCCGGGGAGCTGTTTTTT
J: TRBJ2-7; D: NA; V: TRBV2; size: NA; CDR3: CASIPGATPAYEQYF; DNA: TGTGCCAGCATCCCGGGGGCCACACCAGCCTACGAGCAGTACTTC
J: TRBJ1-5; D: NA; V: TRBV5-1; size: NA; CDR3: CASSFLPGENQPQHF; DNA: TGCGCCAGCAGCTTCCTCCCAGGGGAAAATCAGCCCCAGCATTTT
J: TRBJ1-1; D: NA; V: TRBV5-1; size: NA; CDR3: CASHPGLLNTEAFF; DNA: TGCGCCAGCCATCCGGGACTCTTGAACACTGAAGCTTTCTTT
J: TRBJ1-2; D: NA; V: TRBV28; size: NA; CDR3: CASTSGPNYGYTF; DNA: TGTGCCAGCACCTCAGGACCTAACTATGGCTACACCTTC
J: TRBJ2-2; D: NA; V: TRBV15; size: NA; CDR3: CATSMGTNINTGELFF; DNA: TGTGCCACCAGCATGGGGACCAACATAAACACCGGGGAGCTGTTTTTT
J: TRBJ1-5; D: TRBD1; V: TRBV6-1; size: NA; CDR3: CASTLAGQGLQPQHF; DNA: TGTGCCAGCACCCTGGCGGGACAGGGGCTTCAGCCCCAGCATTTT
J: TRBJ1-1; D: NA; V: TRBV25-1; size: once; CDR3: CASSGPGMHTEAFF; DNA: TGTGCCAGCAGTGGACCTGGGATGCACACTGAAGCTTTCTTT
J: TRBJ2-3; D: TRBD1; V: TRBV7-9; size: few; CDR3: CASSPLFTGVSTDTQYF; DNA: TGTGCCAGCAGCCCCCTCTTCACAGGGGTCAGCACAGATACGCAGTATTTT
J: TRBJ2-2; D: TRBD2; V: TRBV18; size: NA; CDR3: CASPGLAGEITGELFF; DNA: TGTGCCAGCCCAGGCCTAGCGGGAGAGATCACCGGGGAGCTGTTTTTT
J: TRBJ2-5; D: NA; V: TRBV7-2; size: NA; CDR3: CASSPPGRETQYF; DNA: TGTGCCAGCAGCCCCCCTGGGCGCGAGACCCAGTACTTC
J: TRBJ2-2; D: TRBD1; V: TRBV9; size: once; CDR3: CASSVGLQGPTDTGELFF; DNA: TGTGCCAGCAGCGTAGGGTTACAGGGGCCTACGGACACCGGGGAGCTGTTTTTT
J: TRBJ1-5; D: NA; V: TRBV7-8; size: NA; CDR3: CASSHRTDQPQHF; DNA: TGTGCCAGCAGCCATAGGACAGATCAGCCCCAGCATTTT
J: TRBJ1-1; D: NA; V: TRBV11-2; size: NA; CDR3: CASSLAVGGVWTEAFF; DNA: TGTGCCAGCAGCTTAGCAGTTGGCGGGGTTTGGACTGAAGCTTTCTTT
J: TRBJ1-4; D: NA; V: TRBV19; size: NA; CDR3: CASSNGRTREKLFF; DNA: TGTGCCAGTAGTAACGGGAGGACAAGGGAAAAACTGTTTTTT
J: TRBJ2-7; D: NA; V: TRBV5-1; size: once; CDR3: CASSPPGNEQYF; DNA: TGCGCCAGCAGCCCTCCCGGTAACGAGCAGTACTTC
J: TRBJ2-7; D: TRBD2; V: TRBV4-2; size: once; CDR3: CASSQAGTSGSYEQYF; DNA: TGTGCCAGCAGCCAGGCCGGGACTAGCGGCTCCTACGAGCAGTACTTC
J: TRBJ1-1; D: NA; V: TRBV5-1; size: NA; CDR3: CASSLAGWGTEAFF; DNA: TGCGCCAGCAGCTTGGCGGGGTGGGGCACTGAAGCTTTCTTT
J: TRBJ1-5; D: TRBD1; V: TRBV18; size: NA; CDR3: CASSPQGPNQPQHF; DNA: TGTGCCAGCTCCCCACAGGGGCCCAATCAGCCCCAGCATTTT